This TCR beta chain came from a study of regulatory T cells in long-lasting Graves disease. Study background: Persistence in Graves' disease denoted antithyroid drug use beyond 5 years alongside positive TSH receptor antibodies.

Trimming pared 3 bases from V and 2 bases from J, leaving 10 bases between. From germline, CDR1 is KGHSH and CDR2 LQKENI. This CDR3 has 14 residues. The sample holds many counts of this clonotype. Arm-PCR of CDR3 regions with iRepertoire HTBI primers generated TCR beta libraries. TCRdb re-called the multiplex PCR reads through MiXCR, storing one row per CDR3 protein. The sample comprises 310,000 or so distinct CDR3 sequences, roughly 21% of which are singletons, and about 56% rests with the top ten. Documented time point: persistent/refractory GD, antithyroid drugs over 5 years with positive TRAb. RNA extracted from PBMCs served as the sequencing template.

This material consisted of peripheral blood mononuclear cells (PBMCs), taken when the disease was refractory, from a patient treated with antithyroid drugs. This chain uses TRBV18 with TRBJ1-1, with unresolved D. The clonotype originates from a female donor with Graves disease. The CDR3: CASSPLPSNTEAFF. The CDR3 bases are TGTGCCAGCTCACCCCTCCCGTCCAACACTGAAGCTTTCTTT.